What follows is one TCR beta chain and its context. Its specificity is not known. Clones were sequenced by immunoSEQ multiplex PCR, and TCRdb holds only the in-frame ones, with some missing. Here the sample spans about 390,000 clones, around nine tenths being singletons. Specified treatment: roughly 18 received Ad26.COV2.S at low or high dose, single or two shots; 5 received placebo; per-sample allocation not given. Sampling happened 63 days after the first vaccine or placebo injection. The individual, an adult aged 18-55 years, was a donor in Boston. The data were obtained in a study of Ad26.COV2.S vaccination and SARS-CoV-2 variants. Study-level results: The analyses of TCR breadth and depth may have understated the size of total T cell responses.

With 3 bases removed from V and 8 bases from J, the gap between germline ends came to 13 bases. The CDR3 loop spans 14 amino acids. Germline lookup yields CDR1 KGHSH and CDR2 LQKENI. This sequence originates from a person aged 18-65 years who received the Ad26.COV2.S COVID-19 vaccine or a placebo. V and J are TRBV18 and TRBJ1-4; D is unclear. The source was peripheral blood, collected in a trial of Ad26.COV2.S vaccine versus placebo. The CDR3 reads CASSPVGNGEKLFF. The CDR3 DNA reads as TGTGCCAGCTCACCGGTGGGAAATGGGGAAAAACTGTTTTTT.